A selection of T cell receptor beta chains follows, all from one sample in a study of CD8+ T cells in alopecia areata. Profiling relied on immunoSEQ multiplex PCR, and the TCRdb table lists in-frame clones only, not all of them. Of about 190,000 clones detected, approximately 56% appear once; the ten largest clones hold about 0.69%. The sample consisted of CD4+ T cells sorted from blood, taken at week 4, from a patient treated with tofacitinib. The receptors originated from a human donor with alopecia areata. The CDR3 runs from the conserved cysteine through the conserved F or W. Fields, in order: V gene, clone size, J gene, D gene, CDR3 protein. D genes are given only for firm matches. Part of the rows lack a size; the others show once, few, many or a class for expanded clones.

v_call: TRBV29-1
clone_size: NA
j_call: TRBJ1-1
d_call: NA
cdr3_aa: CSVGDTEAFF

v_call: TRBV7-8
clone_size: once
j_call: TRBJ1-5
d_call: NA
cdr3_aa: CASSLDRNQPQHF

v_call: TRBV2
clone_size: NA
j_call: TRBJ2-1
d_call: TRBD2
cdr3_aa: CASGTIFNEQFF

v_call: TRBV30
clone_size: NA
j_call: TRBJ2-7
d_call: TRBD1
cdr3_aa: CAWSRSQGVHEQYF

v_call: TRBV29-1
clone_size: NA
j_call: TRBJ1-1
d_call: NA
cdr3_aa: CSVDRGRMGTEAFF

v_call: TRBV5-1
clone_size: NA
j_call: TRBJ1-1
d_call: NA
cdr3_aa: CASSLVVSGGTEAFF

v_call: TRBV10-3
clone_size: NA
j_call: TRBJ2-7
d_call: NA
cdr3_aa: CAISETSYEQYF

v_call: TRBV25-1
clone_size: NA
j_call: TRBJ2-6
d_call: NA
cdr3_aa: CASSAPGANVLTF

v_call: TRBV10-3
clone_size: NA
j_call: TRBJ2-5
d_call: NA
cdr3_aa: CAISEPGDLRTQYF

v_call: TRBV7-9
clone_size: NA
j_call: TRBJ2-3
d_call: NA
cdr3_aa: CASSLKGSNTDTQYF

v_call: TRBV30
clone_size: NA
j_call: TRBJ2-7
d_call: NA
cdr3_aa: CAWSGDTAYEQYF

v_call: TRBV28
clone_size: NA
j_call: TRBJ2-3
d_call: TRBD2
cdr3_aa: CASSLAGSSTDTQYF

v_call: TRBV30
clone_size: NA
j_call: TRBJ2-7
d_call: NA
cdr3_aa: CAWAPRLGSYEQYF

v_call: TRBV5-4
clone_size: NA
j_call: TRBJ2-7
d_call: NA
cdr3_aa: CASSLPPYEQYF

v_call: TRBV5-5
clone_size: few
j_call: TRBJ2-4
d_call: TRBD1
cdr3_aa: CASSWAGTGGGNIQYF

v_call: TRBV6-1
clone_size: NA
j_call: TRBJ2-1
d_call: TRBD1
cdr3_aa: CASSDGQGFISRYNEQFF

v_call: TRBV9
clone_size: NA
j_call: TRBJ2-3
d_call: NA
cdr3_aa: CASSVGGTDTQYF

v_call: TRBV18
clone_size: few
j_call: TRBJ2-5
d_call: NA
cdr3_aa: CASSPTRVGQETQYF

v_call: TRBV7-9
clone_size: few
j_call: TRBJ2-5
d_call: NA
cdr3_aa: CASSPFRETQYF

v_call: TRBV7-8
clone_size: once
j_call: TRBJ2-7
d_call: TRBD1
cdr3_aa: CASSRTSTGVPYEQYF

v_call: TRBV9
clone_size: NA
j_call: TRBJ2-3
d_call: NA
cdr3_aa: CASSARVADTQYF

v_call: TRBV30
clone_size: few
j_call: TRBJ2-3
d_call: TRBD1
cdr3_aa: CAWSVRDRVRTDTQYF

v_call: TRBV27
clone_size: few
j_call: TRBJ2-3
d_call: NA
cdr3_aa: CASHARGYQSTDTQYF

v_call: TRBV27
clone_size: NA
j_call: TRBJ2-6
d_call: NA
cdr3_aa: CASSSGGAGANVLTF

v_call: TRBV4-2
clone_size: NA
j_call: TRBJ2-1
d_call: NA
cdr3_aa: CASSQQVSNGYNEQFF

v_call: TRBV5-8
clone_size: NA
j_call: TRBJ1-5
d_call: NA
cdr3_aa: CASSRWGAPVGNQPQHF

v_call: TRBV4-1
clone_size: NA
j_call: TRBJ1-4
d_call: TRBD1
cdr3_aa: CASSQKDRGWGNEKLFF

v_call: TRBV29-1
clone_size: few
j_call: TRBJ2-7
d_call: TRBD2
cdr3_aa: CSVREAGGFHEQYF

v_call: TRBV5-1
clone_size: NA
j_call: TRBJ2-5
d_call: TRBD2
cdr3_aa: CASSLVLASQETQYF

v_call: TRBV29-1
clone_size: few
j_call: TRBJ2-5
d_call: NA
cdr3_aa: CSVRELAETQYF

v_call: TRBV2
clone_size: few
j_call: TRBJ2-7
d_call: NA
cdr3_aa: CASSTSRGYYEQYF

v_call: TRBV6-5
clone_size: NA
j_call: TRBJ1-4
d_call: NA
cdr3_aa: CASSHRAGAEKLFF

v_call: TRBV6-5
clone_size: NA
j_call: TRBJ1-5
d_call: NA
cdr3_aa: CASSLGPGGNQPQHF

v_call: TRBV5-5
clone_size: NA
j_call: TRBJ2-5
d_call: NA
cdr3_aa: CASSASGAETQYF

v_call: TRBV29-1
clone_size: NA
j_call: TRBJ2-6
d_call: NA
cdr3_aa: CSVEVRYSGANVLTF

v_call: TRBV5-6
clone_size: NA
j_call: TRBJ2-1
d_call: TRBD1
cdr3_aa: CASYRGGSYNEQFF

v_call: TRBV28
clone_size: NA
j_call: TRBJ2-5
d_call: NA
cdr3_aa: CASSLDGSVQETQYF

v_call: TRBV29-1
clone_size: NA
j_call: TRBJ2-1
d_call: TRBD2
cdr3_aa: CSVDGSGSGNEQFF

v_call: TRBV7-9
clone_size: NA
j_call: TRBJ1-5
d_call: NA
cdr3_aa: CASSLVGGNQPQHF

v_call: TRBV9
clone_size: few
j_call: TRBJ2-3
d_call: NA
cdr3_aa: CASSGQVATDTQYF

v_call: TRBV5-1
clone_size: few
j_call: TRBJ2-2
d_call: TRBD2
cdr3_aa: CASSLRTSGSPGELFF

v_call: TRBV4-3
clone_size: NA
j_call: TRBJ2-2
d_call: NA
cdr3_aa: CASSQDVVDGELFF

v_call: TRBV6-4
clone_size: NA
j_call: TRBJ2-1
d_call: NA
cdr3_aa: CASSVKQGNEQFF

v_call: TRBV7-8
clone_size: NA
j_call: TRBJ2-7
d_call: NA
cdr3_aa: CASSLGNLPHYEQYF

v_call: TRBV4-1
clone_size: NA
j_call: TRBJ2-7
d_call: NA
cdr3_aa: CASSQVVPYEQYF

v_call: TRBV30
clone_size: NA
j_call: TRBJ1-2
d_call: NA
cdr3_aa: CAWSAKVGRTF

v_call: TRBV20-1
clone_size: NA
j_call: TRBJ1-2
d_call: NA
cdr3_aa: CSARDLYGYTF

v_call: TRBV27
clone_size: few
j_call: TRBJ2-1
d_call: TRBD2
cdr3_aa: CASSLTSPGRAVGEQFF

v_call: TRBV5-1
clone_size: NA
j_call: TRBJ2-6
d_call: TRBD1
cdr3_aa: CASSKTGSGANVLTF

v_call: TRBV10-3
clone_size: few
j_call: TRBJ1-4
d_call: NA
cdr3_aa: CAIGTAEKLFF

v_call: TRBV29-1
clone_size: NA
j_call: TRBJ2-3
d_call: TRBD2
cdr3_aa: CSASDGGRLDTQYF

v_call: TRBV29-1
clone_size: NA
j_call: TRBJ1-2
d_call: NA
cdr3_aa: CSAGRLEGYTF

v_call: TRBV29-1
clone_size: NA
j_call: TRBJ1-1
d_call: NA
cdr3_aa: CSGSRRENTEAFF

v_call: TRBV29-1
clone_size: NA
j_call: TRBJ2-1
d_call: NA
cdr3_aa: CSTQKGQGGLREQFF

v_call: TRBV30
clone_size: NA
j_call: TRBJ1-2
d_call: NA
cdr3_aa: CAWSVRRELFYGYTF